The 32 T cell receptor beta chains below come from one sample, sequenced in a study of T cells in Graves' hyperthyroidism and ophthalmopathy. Regions amplified from RNA transcripts were the TCR beta CDR3 regions. The study used the HTBI primer set for a first-round RT-PCR of the TCR CDR3. In TCRdb, the multiplex PCR reads were re-called with MiXCR into one record per CDR3 protein. Here the sample spans around 430,000 distinct CDR3 sequences, 15% being singletons. The sample taken for sequencing was blood. The receptors come from a woman aged 25 to 39 with Graves' hyperthyroidism.

A few counts support this clonotype. The chain combines TRBV6-1 with TRBJ2-2; tentatively, D is TRBD1 (6 bases). There are 13 residues in the CDR3. Germline lookup yields CDR1 MNHNS and CDR2 SASEGT. V lost 10 bases and J lost 4, with 13 bases in between. CDR3 amino acids: CATDPQGTGELFF. CDR3 bases: TGTGCCACCGACCCACAGGGCACCGGGGAGCTGTTTTTT.

The rearrangement uses TRBV24-1 and TRBJ2-1; maybe TRBD2 (5 bases). Trimming stripped 3 bases from V and 5 bases from J, with 16 bases between. Germline CDR1 reads KGHDR; CDR2 reads SFDVKD. The CDR3 spans 16 residues. The CDR3 DNA follows: TGTGCCACCAGTGATCGGGGTAGCGCAACGGACAATGAGCAGTTCTTC. Translation gives CATSDRGSATDNEQFF.

The chain has TRBV9 and TRBJ2-1; 12 bases are a match to TRBD2. The J segment lost 9 bases and the V segment lost 0 bases, leaving 13 bases of the junction unmatched. CDR3 length: 18 residues. The germline gives CDR1 SGDLS, CDR2 YYNGEE. The DNA of the CDR3 is TGTGCCAGCAGCGTAGATCCCAGGCCTAGCGGGAGGGGGGGTGAGCAGTTCTTC. Translating it yields CASSVDPRPSGRGGEQFF.

Remarks on this clonotype: Just one base apart from a much larger clone, this may be a read error. The genes are TRBV28 and TRBJ1-2; D is ambiguous. The germline V gene encodes CDR1 MDHEN and CDR2 SYDVKM. This CDR3 is built from 12 residues. V lost 5 bases and J 10 bases, leaving 14 bases between the germline ends. CDR3 nucleotide sequence: TGTGCCAGCAGTGCCCCGCGCCAGGCCTACACCTTC. Translating it yields CASSAPRQAYTF.

This clonotype has at least ten counts. The chain has TRBV28 and TRBJ2-7; TRBD2 matches at 14 bases. Trimming took 3 bases from V and 6 from J; bases not matched to a gene: 13. This CDR3 spans 18 amino acids. Germline values: CDR1 MDHEN, CDR2 SYDVKM. The CDR3 DNA follows: TGTGCCAGCAGTTTCCCCCTTGGGGAGACTAGCGGGAGGGCCGAGCAGTACTTC. Translation gives CASSFPLGETSGRAEQYF.

The table lists this clonotype with many counts. The chain uses TRBV2 and TRBJ2-1; TRBD1 matches at 11 bases. In germline, CDR1 is SNHLY, CDR2 FYNNEI. There are 19 residues in the CDR3. V was pared by 4 bases and J by 0 bases, with 11 bases of the junction left unmatched. The CDR3 protein is CASSVRTGGPKPSYNEQFF. The CDR3, as DNA: TGTGCCAGCAGTGTCCGGACAGGGGGCCCAAAGCCCTCCTACAATGAGCAGTTCTTC. The full variable domain, its missing parts supplied by reference TRBV2 and TRBJ2-1, is EPEVTQTPSHQVTQMGQEVILRCVPISNHLYFYWYRQILGQKVEFLVSFYNNEISEKSEIFDDQFSVERPDGSNFTLKIRSTKLEDSAMYFCASSVRTGGPKPSYNEQFFGPGTRLTVL.

The V call is TRBV7-8, the J call TRBJ2-3; D perhaps matches TRBD1 (6 bases). The V and J ends lost 7 bases and 11 bases respectively, with 19 bases between them. Germline assignment: CDR1 SGHVS and CDR2 FQNEAQ. The CDR3 covers 13 residues. CDR3 coding DNA: TGTGCCAGCAACCCTGGTTGGGGGCAGGGGCAGTATTTT. It translates to CASNPGWGQGQYF. Combining the CDR3 with reference TRBV7-8 and TRBJ2-3 gives the whole variable domain GAGVSQSPRYKVAKRGQDVALRCDPISGHVSLFWYQQALGQGPEFLTYFQNEAQLDKSGLPSDRFFAERPEGSVSTLKIQRTQQEDSAVYLCASNPGWGQGQYFGPGTRLTVL.

This sequence joins TRBV25-1 and TRBJ2-5, with D tentatively TRBD2 (7 bases). The V and J ends lost 1 base and 5 bases respectively, with 23 bases between them. The length of the CDR3 is 18 residues. The germline V gene encodes CDR1 MGHDK and CDR2 SYGVNS. DNA of the CDR3: TGTGCCAGCAGTGAATGGGAGTCGGCGGGGGCGAGAAAGGAGACCCAGTACTTC. Its translation is CASSEWESAGARKETQYF.

Ten or more counts support this clonotype. The chain employs TRBV12-3 or TRBV12-4 and TRBJ2-3; no firm D call. Trimming removed 2 bases from V and 4 bases from J, with 13 bases in between. This CDR3 is built from 15 residues. This CDR3 reads CASSLQPSTADTQYF. CDR3 bases: TGTGCCAGCAGTTTACAGCCATCCACGGCAGATACGCAGTATTTT.

The table lists this clonotype with many counts. This rearrangement joins TRBV12-3 or TRBV12-4 to TRBJ2-7; 8 nucleotides line up with TRBD1. This CDR3 comprises 17 residues. The V and J ends lost 7 bases and 3 bases, in that order; junction bases with no gene match: 17. The CDR3 nucleotides read TGTGCCAGCACCCTACGACAGGGGACGAGTGCGGTCTACGAGCAGTACTTC. Translation: CASTLRQGTSAVYEQYF.

The table lists this clonotype with many counts. The V call is TRBV19, the J call TRBJ1-1; D not resolved. The germline V gene has CDR1 LNHDA and CDR2 SQIVND (reference sequence). Trimming removed 4 bases at V and 6 bases at J, with 12 bases between. This CDR3 is built from 13 residues. The CDR3, as DNA: TGTGCCAGTAGTAATCGGGGATGGGCTGAAGCTTTCTTT. Translated, it gives CASSNRGWAEAFF. The whole variable domain, remainder taken from reference TRBV19 and TRBJ1-1, is DGGITQSPKYLFRKEGQNVTLSCEQNLNHDAMYWYRQDPGQGLRLIYYSQIVNDFQKGDIAEGYSVSREKKESFPLTVTSAQKNPTAFYLCASSNRGWAEAFFGQGTRLTVV.

This clonotype was recorded a few times. The J gene is TRBJ1-1, the V gene TRBV6-1, with a weak D call TRBD1 (6 bases). CDR1 and CDR2 (germline): MNHNS, SASEGT. The germline V and J ends were trimmed by 8 bases and 5 bases, with 15 bases remaining between them. The CDR3 runs 13 residues. The CDR3 region has the DNA TGTGCCAGCTCGGCATCCCAGGGGACTGAAGCTTTCTTT. The encoded protein is CASSASQGTEAFF.

There are many counts of this clonotype. The chain joins TRBV28 to TRBJ1-5, with D maybe TRBD1 (5 bases). The CDR3 is made up of 15 amino acids. Germline lookup yields CDR1 MDHEN and CDR2 SYDVKM. V shed 10 bases and J shed 0 bases, with 16 bases lying between them. As DNA, the CDR3 is TGTGCCACCGTGAGGGGCGCCTATAGCAATCAGCCCCAGCATTTT. Protein: CATVRGAYSNQPQHF.

This clonotype was observed a few times. The rearrangement uses TRBV3-1 and TRBJ2-4; no reliable D call. The V end lost 5 bases, the J end lost 7 bases, and 6 bases lay between the germline ends. Germline lookup yields CDR1 LGHDT and CDR2 YNNKEL (reference sequence). The CDR3 runs 11 residues. CDR3 protein: CASSSPNIQYF. Written as DNA, the CDR3 is TGTGCCAGCAGCTCACCCAACATTCAGTACTTC.

This clonotype appeared a few times. The CDR3 region is CASSTSGRFYNEQFF. DNA for the CDR3: TGTGCCAGCAGCACTAGCGGGAGGTTCTACAATGAGCAGTTCTTC. This chain links TRBV9 with TRBJ2-1, with 12 bases identical to TRBD2. Trimming removed 4 bases from V and 3 bases from J; junction bases left unmatched: 2. The CDR3 totals 15 residues. Germline V lookup: CDR1 SGDLS, CDR2 YYNGEE.

This clonotype has at least ten counts. The chain links TRBV7-9 to TRBJ2-1, with 11 positions matching TRBD2. Germline V lookup: CDR1 SEHNR, CDR2 FQNEAQ (reference sequence). The V gene end was trimmed by 5 bases and the J gene end by 12 bases; junction bases not matched to a gene: 3. The CDR3 consists of 12 residues. The CDR3 sequence: CASSLGTSGQFF. For the CDR3, the DNA is TGTGCCAGCAGCCTAGGGACTAGCGGGCAGTTCTTC. Drawing the rest from reference TRBV7-9 and TRBJ2-1, the complete variable domain is DTGVSQNPRHKITKRGQNVTFRCDPISEHNRLYWYRQTLGQGPEFLTYFQNEAQLEKSRLLSDRFSAERPKGSFSTLEIQRTEQGDSAMYLCASSLGTSGQFFGPGTRLTVL.

This chain joins TRBV7-9 and TRBJ1-2, with a weak D call TRBD1 (5 bases). V was shortened by 2 bases and J by 4 bases, with 20 bases between the two germline ends. The CDR3 runs to 17 residues. Germline V lookup: CDR1 SEHNR, CDR2 FQNEAQ (reference sequence). CDR3 in amino acids: CASSLYGTGLDSYGYTF. The CDR3 coding sequence is TGTGCCAGCAGCTTATATGGAACAGGCTTAGATAGCTATGGCTACACCTTC.

This clonotype was detected many times. DNA of the CDR3: TGTGCCAGCAGGGACAGGGGGCTGGACACTGAAGCTTTCTTT. Its protein product is CASRDRGLDTEAFF. The rearrangement links TRBV28 to TRBJ1-1, with TRBD1 matching over 11 bases. V shed 6 bases and J 3 bases; nucleotides not matched to a gene: 3. CDR3 length: 14 residues. CDR1 and CDR2 (germline): MDHEN, SYDVKM.

This clonotype was seen repeatedly, ten times or more. V gene TRBV6-1 combines with J gene TRBJ2-5; TRBD1 or TRBD2 may be the D gene (5 bases each). The germline gives CDR1 MNHNS, CDR2 SASEGT. V was shortened by 5 bases and J by 0 bases, with 19 bases between the two germline ends. The CDR3 contains 17 residues. CDR3 nucleotide sequence: TGTGCCAGCAGTAGGCCCCGGGACGGCGAGTACCAAGAGACCCAGTACTTC. Protein product: CASSRPRDGEYQETQYF.

In this sample, this clonotype turned up many times. The rearrangement joins TRBV2 to TRBJ2-3; 8 nucleotides align to TRBD2. Germline values: CDR1 SNHLY, CDR2 FYNNEI. The CDR3 has 15 residues. With V trimmed by 0 bases and J by 4 bases, 3 bases remained unmatched. The DNA of the CDR3 is TGTGCCAGCAGTGAAGCGGGACTAGGTGCAGATACGCAGTATTTT. Translating it yields CASSEAGLGADTQYF.

The V and J genes are TRBV7-8 and TRBJ2-5; 8 bases fit TRBD1. Losses at the gene ends were 4 bases for V and 5 bases for J; bases not matched to a gene: 9. Germline CDR1 and CDR2: SGHVS and FQNEAQ. The CDR3 sequence is 15 residues long. CDR3 nucleotides: TGTGCCAGCAGCTCAGGACAGGGCCACGGGGAGACCCAGTACTTC. This gives the protein CASSSGQGHGETQYF.

The rearrangement uses TRBV19 and TRBJ2-4; 9 positions agree with TRBD2. The CDR3 is 13 residues long. The trim removed 10 bases at V and 1 base at J, leaving 2 bases unmatched. Germline CDR1 LNHDA, CDR2 SQIVND (reference sequence). The CDR3 DNA follows: TGTGCCACCGCGGGGGGGGCCAAAAACATTCAGTACTTC. Translating it yields CATAGGAKNIQYF.

The sample holds a few counts of this clonotype. The chain links TRBV11-3 to TRBJ2-7; D is perhaps TRBD2 (5 bases). The CDR3 runs to 13 residues. CDR1 SGHNT and CDR2 YENEEA come from the germline V gene. V was cut by 4 bases and J by 2 bases, with 9 bases left in between. The CDR3 here is CASSSGLTYEQYF. The CDR3 region has the DNA TGTGCCAGCAGCTCCGGACTGACCTACGAGCAGTACTTC.

As for this clonotype: This may be a read error, as it is one base from a much larger clone. The gene calls are TRBV5-1 and TRBJ2-5; 7 bases fit TRBD1. From germline, CDR1 is SGHRS and CDR2 YFSETQ. Unmatched junction bases numbered 19, after V lost 5 bases and J lost 6 bases. This CDR3 is built from 17 residues. The CDR3 bases are TGCGCCAGCAGATTCCTATCCCAGACAGGGTTGAGTCAGACCCAGTACTTC. This codes for CASRFLSQTGLSQTQYF. Using reference TRBV5-1 and TRBJ2-5 for the parts outside the CDR3, the full variable domain is KAGVTQTPRYLIKTRGQQVTLSCSPISGHRSVSWYQQTPGQGLQFLFEYFSETQRNKGNFPGRFSGRQFSNSRSEMNVSTLELGDSALYLCASRFLSQTGLSQTQYFGPGTRLLVL.

This clonotype was seen ten or more times. This chain uses TRBV2 with TRBJ2-7; D unresolved. This CDR3 is built from 14 residues. Germline values: CDR1 SNHLY, CDR2 FYNNEI. With 4 bases removed from V and 0 bases from J, the gap between germline ends came to 10 bases. The CDR3 spells CASSGQESSYEQYF. For the CDR3, the DNA is TGTGCCAGCAGTGGGCAGGAGAGCTCCTACGAGCAGTACTTC.

Ten or more counts support this clonotype. The chain recombines TRBV7-2 with TRBJ2-3, with 11 bases that match TRBD2. This CDR3 region has 15 residues. After removal of 6 bases from V and 6 bases from J, the junction contained 8 bases not matched to a gene. The germline V gene encodes CDR1 SGHTA and CDR2 FQGNSA. CDR3 sequence: CASRAILAGADTQYF. The CDR3 region has the DNA TGTGCCAGCAGAGCTATACTAGCGGGAGCTGATACGCAGTATTTT.

The rearrangement joins TRBV12-3 or TRBV12-4 to TRBJ1-4; D gene unclear. The CDR3 runs 17 residues. Between the trimmed V and J ends, which lost 6 bases and 0 bases, there was a span of 17 bases. CDR3: CASSVPPPGATNEKLFF. The CDR3 nucleotides read TGTGCCAGCAGCGTACCGCCCCCGGGTGCAACTAATGAAAAACTGTTTTTT.

This clonotype was counted only a few times. CDR3 in amino acids: CASNAGGGELFF. Written as DNA, the CDR3 is TGTGCCAGCAACGCGGGGGGCGGGGAGCTGTTTTTT. This chain uses TRBV12-3 or TRBV12-4 with TRBJ2-2; 8 nucleotides match TRBD2. V dropped 7 bases and J dropped 7; count of bases not matched to a gene: 2. The CDR3 has 12 amino acids.

This clonotype was picked up many times. V usage is TRBV6-1 and J usage is TRBJ2-1, with TRBD2 matching 8 bases. Germline lookup yields CDR1 MNHNS and CDR2 SASEGT. This CDR3 contains 16 residues. V was clipped by 6 bases and J by 4 bases; unmatched bases: 11. The CDR3 region has the DNA TGTGCCAGCAGCGTGGTCGTAACTAGCGGTTACAATGAGCAGTTCTTC. Translated, it gives CASSVVVTSGYNEQFF.

This clonotype has a count of ten or more. The gene calls are TRBV2 and TRBJ1-1; 9 positions match TRBD1. Per germline, CDR1 SNHLY and CDR2 FYNNEI. The CDR3 has 15 amino acids. V lost 6 bases and J lost 10; bases outside the gene matches: 15. The CDR3 sequence is CASSRDRDRGRGAFF. CDR3 nucleotide sequence: TGTGCCAGCAGCCGGGACAGGGATAGAGGGAGGGGAGCTTTCTTT. Full variable domain (remainder filled in from reference TRBV2 and TRBJ1-1): EPEVTQTPSHQVTQMGQEVILRCVPISNHLYFYWYRQILGQKVEFLVSFYNNEISEKSEIFDDQFSVERPDGSNFTLKIRSTKLEDSAMYFCASSRDRDRGRGAFFGQGTRLTVV.

The table lists this clonotype with many counts. This chain links TRBV12-3 or TRBV12-4 with TRBJ2-3, with unresolved D. V lost 5 bases, J lost 0 bases, and 12 bases lay in between. The CDR3 length is 15 residues. DNA for the CDR3: TGTGCCAGCAGTCCCCATTCCCAAAGCACAGATACGCAGTATTTT. This codes for CASSPHSQSTDTQYF.

The chain carries TRBV7-9 and TRBJ2-7; D unresolved. Deletions cut 0 bases from V and 7 bases from J, with 13 bases between. The CDR3 is 14 residues long. The germline V gene has CDR1 SEHNR and CDR2 FQNEAQ (reference sequence). Written as DNA, the CDR3 is TGTGCCAGCAGCTTAGCGAGCCCCGCGTGGGAGCAGTACTTC. It codes for CASSLASPAWEQYF.